Sequencing of this TCR beta chain was carried out in a study of T-cell reconstitution after alpha-beta-depleted transplantation in children. Study-level findings and limits: Most T-cell counts and diversity one year after the transplant came from T cells that were newly produced. As was reported, about two months after transplant, alpha-beta T cells came from several hundred expanded graft clones.

Germline assignment: CDR1 ENHRY and CDR2 SYGVKD. The CDR3 is 13 residues long. Deletions cut 7 bases from V and 3 bases from J, with 9 bases between. This clonotype was seen a few times. No antigen is known for it. Unique molecular identifiers were used in preparing the TCRbeta library. TCRdb re-analysed the PCR reads in MiXCR, keeping a single row per CDR3 protein. The sample lists some 840,000 distinct CDR3 sequences, roughly 16% occurring once. The chain is built from TRBV10-3 and TRBJ1-4, with a tentative D call TRBD1 (6 bases). The input for sequencing was PBMCs, mostly from graft donor cells, taken 360 days after TCRalphabeta/CD19-depleted stem cell transplant. This TCR was recovered from a male patient aged 5 to 17 who had a stem cell transplant for acute lymphoblastic leukemia, so the T cells may come from the graft donor. Here the CDR3 DNA reads TGTGCCATCAAGAGGACAGCTAATGAAAAACTGTTTTTT. It encodes CAIKRTANEKLFF.